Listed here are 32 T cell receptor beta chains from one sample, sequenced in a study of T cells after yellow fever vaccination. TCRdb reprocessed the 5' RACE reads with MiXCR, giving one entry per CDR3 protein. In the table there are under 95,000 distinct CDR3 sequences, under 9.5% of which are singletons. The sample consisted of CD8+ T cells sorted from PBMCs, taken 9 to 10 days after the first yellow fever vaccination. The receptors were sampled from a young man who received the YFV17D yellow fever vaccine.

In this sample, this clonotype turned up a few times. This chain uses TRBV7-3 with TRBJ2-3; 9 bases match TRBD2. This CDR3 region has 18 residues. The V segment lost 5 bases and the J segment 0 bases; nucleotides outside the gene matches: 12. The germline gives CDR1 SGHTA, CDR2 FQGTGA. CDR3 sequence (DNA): TGTGCCAGCAGCGCCGGGGTGTTTGCGGGGGGGAGCACAGATACGCAGTATTTT. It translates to CASSAGVFAGGSTDTQYF.

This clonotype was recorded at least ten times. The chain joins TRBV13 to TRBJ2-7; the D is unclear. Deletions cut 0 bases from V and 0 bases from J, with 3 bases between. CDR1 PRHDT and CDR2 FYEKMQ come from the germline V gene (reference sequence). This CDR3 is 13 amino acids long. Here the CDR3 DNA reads TGTGCCAGCAGCTTAGGATCCTCCTACGAGCAGTACTTC. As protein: CASSLGSSYEQYF.

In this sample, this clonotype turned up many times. The CDR3 nucleotides read TGTGCCAGCAGTGGTAGCGGGGGGGCCCCAGATACGCAGTATTTT. Translating it yields CASSGSGGAPDTQYF. The chain joins TRBV6-4 to TRBJ2-3; 11 nucleotides align to TRBD2. The ends lost 4 bases at V and 4 bases at J; junction bases unmatched: 4. Germline CDR1 is MRHNA and CDR2 is SNTAGT. The CDR3 has 15 amino acids.

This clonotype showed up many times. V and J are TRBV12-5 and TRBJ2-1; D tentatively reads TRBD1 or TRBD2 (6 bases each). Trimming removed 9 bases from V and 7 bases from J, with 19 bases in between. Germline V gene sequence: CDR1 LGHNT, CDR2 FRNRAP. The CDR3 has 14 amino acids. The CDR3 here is CASGVGGLGNEQFF. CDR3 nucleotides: TGTGCTAGCGGGGTGGGGGGCCTCGGGAATGAGCAGTTCTTC.

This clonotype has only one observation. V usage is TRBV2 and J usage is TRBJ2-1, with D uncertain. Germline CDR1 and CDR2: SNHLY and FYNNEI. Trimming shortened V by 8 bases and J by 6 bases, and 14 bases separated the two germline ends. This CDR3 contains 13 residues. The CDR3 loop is CASLSEVVNEQFF. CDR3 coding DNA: TGTGCCAGCTTGTCCGAAGTAGTCAATGAGCAGTTCTTC.

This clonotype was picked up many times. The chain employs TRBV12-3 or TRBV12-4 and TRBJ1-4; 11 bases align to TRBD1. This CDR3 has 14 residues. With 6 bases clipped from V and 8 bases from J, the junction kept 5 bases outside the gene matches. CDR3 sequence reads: CASSPDRGQEKLFF. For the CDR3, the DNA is TGTGCCAGCAGCCCGGACAGGGGGCAGGAAAAACTGTTTTTT.

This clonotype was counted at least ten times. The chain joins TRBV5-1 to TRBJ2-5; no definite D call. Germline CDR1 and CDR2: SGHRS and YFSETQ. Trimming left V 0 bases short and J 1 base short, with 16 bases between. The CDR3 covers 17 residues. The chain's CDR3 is CASSLGLRTAIQETQYF. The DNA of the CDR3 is TGCGCCAGCAGCTTGGGTCTTAGGACGGCTATCCAAGAGACCCAGTACTTC.

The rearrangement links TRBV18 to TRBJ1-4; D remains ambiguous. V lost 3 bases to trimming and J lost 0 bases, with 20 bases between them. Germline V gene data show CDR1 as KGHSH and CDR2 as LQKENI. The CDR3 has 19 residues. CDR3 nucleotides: TGTGCCAGCTCACCGTCCTGGCCTCTGGCCCTCGCAACTAATGAAAAACTGTTTTTT. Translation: CASSPSWPLALATNEKLFF. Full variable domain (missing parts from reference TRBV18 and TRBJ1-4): NAGVMQNPRHLVRRRGQEARLRCSPMKGHSHVYWYRQLPEEGLKFMVYLQKENIIDESGMPKERFSAEFPKEGPSILRIQQVVRGDSAAYFCASSPSWPLALATNEKLFFGSGTQLSVL.

The CDR3 region is CASSTGSYEQYF. The CDR3 nucleotides are TGTGCCAGCAGTACCGGGTCCTACGAGCAGTACTTC. This sequence joins TRBV12-3 or TRBV12-4 and TRBJ2-7; no firm D call. The CDR3 runs to 12 residues. Trimming shortened V by 5 bases and J by 1 base, and 6 bases separated the two germline ends.

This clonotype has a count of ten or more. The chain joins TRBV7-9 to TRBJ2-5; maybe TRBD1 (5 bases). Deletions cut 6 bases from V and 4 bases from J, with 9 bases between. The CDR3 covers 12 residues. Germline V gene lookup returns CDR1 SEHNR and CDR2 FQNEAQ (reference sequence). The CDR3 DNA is TGTGCCAGCAGAACAGGTTCAGAGACCCAGTACTTC. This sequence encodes CASRTGSETQYF.

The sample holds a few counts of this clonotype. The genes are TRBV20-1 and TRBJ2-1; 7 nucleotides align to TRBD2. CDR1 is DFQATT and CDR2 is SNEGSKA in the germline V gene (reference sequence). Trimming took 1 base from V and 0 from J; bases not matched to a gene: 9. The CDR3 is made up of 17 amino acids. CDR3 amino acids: CSARVGSGEGSYNEQFF. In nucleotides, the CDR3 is TGCAGTGCTAGAGTGGGGTCTGGGGAGGGCTCCTACAATGAGCAGTTCTTC.

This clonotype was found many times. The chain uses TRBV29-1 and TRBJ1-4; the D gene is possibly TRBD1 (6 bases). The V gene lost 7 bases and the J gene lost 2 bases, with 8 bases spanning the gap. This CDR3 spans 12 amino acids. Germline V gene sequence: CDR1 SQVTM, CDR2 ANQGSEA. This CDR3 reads CSAGQTNEKLFF. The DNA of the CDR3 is TGCAGCGCCGGACAGACTAATGAAAAACTGTTTTTT. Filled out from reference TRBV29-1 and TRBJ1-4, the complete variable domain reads SAVISQKPSRDICQRGTSLTIQCQVDSQVTMMFWYRQQPGQSLTLIATANQGSEATYESGFVIDKFPISRPNLTFSTLTVSNMSPEDSSIYLCSAGQTNEKLFFGSGTQLSVL.

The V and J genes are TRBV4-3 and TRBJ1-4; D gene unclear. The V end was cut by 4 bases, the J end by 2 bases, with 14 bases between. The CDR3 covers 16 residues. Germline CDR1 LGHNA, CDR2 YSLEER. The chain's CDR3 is CASSPDRGATNEKLFF. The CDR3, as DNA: TGCGCCAGCAGCCCGGACCGGGGAGCCACTAATGAAAAACTGTTTTTT.

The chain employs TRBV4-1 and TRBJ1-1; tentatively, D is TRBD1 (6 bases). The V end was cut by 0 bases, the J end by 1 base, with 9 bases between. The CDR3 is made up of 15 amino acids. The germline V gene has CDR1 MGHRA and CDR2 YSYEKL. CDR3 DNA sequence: TGCGCCAGCAGCCAAGAGGGGGCTACGAACACTGAAGCTTTCTTT. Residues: CASSQEGATNTEAFF.

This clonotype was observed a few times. This CDR3 reads CSVGGPHYEQYF. CDR3 nucleotide sequence: TGCAGCGTGGGGGGGCCCCACTACGAGCAGTACTTC. The genes are TRBV29-1 and TRBJ2-7; the D gene is possibly TRBD2 (7 bases). The V end lost 6 bases, the J end lost 3 bases, and 12 bases lay between the germline ends. Per germline, CDR1 SQVTM and CDR2 ANQGSEA. The length of the CDR3 is 12 residues.

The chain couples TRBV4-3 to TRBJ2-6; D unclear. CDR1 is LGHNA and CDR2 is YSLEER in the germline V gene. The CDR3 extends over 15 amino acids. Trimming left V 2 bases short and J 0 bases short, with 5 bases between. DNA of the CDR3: TGCGCCAGCAGCCAACGAGTCTCTGGGGCCAACGTCCTGACTTTC. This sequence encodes CASSQRVSGANVLTF.

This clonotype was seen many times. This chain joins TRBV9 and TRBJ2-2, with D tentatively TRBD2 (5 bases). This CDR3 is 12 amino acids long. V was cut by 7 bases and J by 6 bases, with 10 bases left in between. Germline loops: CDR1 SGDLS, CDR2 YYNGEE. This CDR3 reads CASRRHPGELFF. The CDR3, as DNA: TGTGCCAGCCGGAGGCATCCCGGGGAGCTGTTTTTT.

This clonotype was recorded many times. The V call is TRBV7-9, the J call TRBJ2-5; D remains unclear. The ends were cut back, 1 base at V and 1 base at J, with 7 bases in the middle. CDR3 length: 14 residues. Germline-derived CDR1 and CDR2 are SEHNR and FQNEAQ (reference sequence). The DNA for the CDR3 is TGTGCCAGCAGCTTAGAAGGCCTCCAAGAGACCCAGTACTTC. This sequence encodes CASSLEGLQETQYF.

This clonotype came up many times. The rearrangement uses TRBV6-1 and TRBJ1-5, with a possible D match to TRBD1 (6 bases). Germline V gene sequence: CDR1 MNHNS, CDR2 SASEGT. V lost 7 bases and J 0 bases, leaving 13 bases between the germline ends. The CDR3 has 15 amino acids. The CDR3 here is CASTRQAYSNQPQHF. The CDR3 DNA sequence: TGTGCCAGCACTCGACAGGCTTATAGCAATCAGCCCCAGCATTTT.

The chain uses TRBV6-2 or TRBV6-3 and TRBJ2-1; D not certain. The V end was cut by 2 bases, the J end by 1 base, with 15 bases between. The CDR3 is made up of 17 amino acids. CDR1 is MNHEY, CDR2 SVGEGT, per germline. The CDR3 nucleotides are TGTGCCAGCAGTTACGAGATCCCCCTCGGATCCTACAATGAGCAGTTCTTC. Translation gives CASSYEIPLGSYNEQFF.

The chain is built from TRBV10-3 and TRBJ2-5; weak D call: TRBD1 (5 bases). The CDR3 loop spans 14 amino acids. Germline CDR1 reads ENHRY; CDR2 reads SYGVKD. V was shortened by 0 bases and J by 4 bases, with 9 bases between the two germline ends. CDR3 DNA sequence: TGTGCCATCAGTGAGTCCGACAGACTAGAGACCCAGTACTTC. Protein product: CAISESDRLETQYF.

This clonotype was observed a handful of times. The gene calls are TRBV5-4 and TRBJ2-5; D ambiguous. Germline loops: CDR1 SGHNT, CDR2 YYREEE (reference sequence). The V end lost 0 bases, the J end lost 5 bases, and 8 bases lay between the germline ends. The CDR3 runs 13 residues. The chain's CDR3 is CASSLALGETQYF. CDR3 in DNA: TGTGCCAGCAGCTTGGCTCTGGGGGAGACCCAGTACTTC.

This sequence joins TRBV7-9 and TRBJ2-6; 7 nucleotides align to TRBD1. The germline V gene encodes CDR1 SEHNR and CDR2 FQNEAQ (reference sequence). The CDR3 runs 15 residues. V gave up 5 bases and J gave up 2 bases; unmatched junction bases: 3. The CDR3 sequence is CASSQTGTGANVLTF. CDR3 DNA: TGTGCCAGCAGCCAGACAGGGACTGGGGCCAACGTCCTGACTTTC.

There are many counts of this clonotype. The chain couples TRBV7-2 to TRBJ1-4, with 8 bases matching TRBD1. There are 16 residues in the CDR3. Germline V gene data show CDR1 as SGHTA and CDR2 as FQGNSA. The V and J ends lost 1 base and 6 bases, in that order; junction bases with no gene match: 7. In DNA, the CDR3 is TGTGCCAGCAGCTTAGAGCCCAGGGGGCTGGATGAAAAACTGTTTTTT. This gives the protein CASSLEPRGLDEKLFF.

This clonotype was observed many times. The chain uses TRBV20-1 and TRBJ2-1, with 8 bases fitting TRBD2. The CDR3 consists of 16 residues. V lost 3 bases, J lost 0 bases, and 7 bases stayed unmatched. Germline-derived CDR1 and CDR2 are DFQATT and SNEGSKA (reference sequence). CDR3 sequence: CSARGLAGSSYNEQFF. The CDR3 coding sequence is TGCAGTGCTAGGGGGTTAGCGGGGAGCTCCTACAATGAGCAGTTCTTC.

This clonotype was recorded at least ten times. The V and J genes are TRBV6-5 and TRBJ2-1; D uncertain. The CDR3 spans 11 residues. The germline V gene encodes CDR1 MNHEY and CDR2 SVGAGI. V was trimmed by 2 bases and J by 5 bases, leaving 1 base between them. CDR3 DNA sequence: TGTGCCAGCAGTTACCACAATGAGCAGTTCTTC. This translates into CASSYHNEQFF.

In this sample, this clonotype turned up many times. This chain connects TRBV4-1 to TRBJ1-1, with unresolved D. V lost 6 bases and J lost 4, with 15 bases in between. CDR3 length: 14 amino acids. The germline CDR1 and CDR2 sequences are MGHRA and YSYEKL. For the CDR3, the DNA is TGCGCCAGCAGTCAGAGAGGGAAGGGCACTGAAGCTTTCTTT. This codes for CASSQRGKGTEAFF.

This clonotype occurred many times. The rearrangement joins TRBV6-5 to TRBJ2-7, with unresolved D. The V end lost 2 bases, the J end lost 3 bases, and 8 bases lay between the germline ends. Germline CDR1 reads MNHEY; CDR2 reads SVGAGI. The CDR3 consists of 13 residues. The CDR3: CASSYAHGYEQYF. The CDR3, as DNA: TGTGCCAGCAGTTACGCCCATGGCTACGAGCAGTACTTC.

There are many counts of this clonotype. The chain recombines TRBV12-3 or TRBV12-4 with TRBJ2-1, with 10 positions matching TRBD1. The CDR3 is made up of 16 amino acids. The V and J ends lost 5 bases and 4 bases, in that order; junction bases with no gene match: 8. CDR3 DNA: TGTGCCAGCAGTCCCACGCGGACAGGGGGTTACAATGAGCAGTTCTTC. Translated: CASSPTRTGGYNEQFF.

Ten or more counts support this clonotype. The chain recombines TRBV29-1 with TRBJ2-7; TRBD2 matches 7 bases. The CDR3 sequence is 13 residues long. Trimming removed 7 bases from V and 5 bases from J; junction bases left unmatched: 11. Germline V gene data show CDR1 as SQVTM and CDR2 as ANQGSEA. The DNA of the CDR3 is TGCAGCGCCACCCTTCCGACTAGCAACGAGCAGTACTTC. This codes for CSATLPTSNEQYF.

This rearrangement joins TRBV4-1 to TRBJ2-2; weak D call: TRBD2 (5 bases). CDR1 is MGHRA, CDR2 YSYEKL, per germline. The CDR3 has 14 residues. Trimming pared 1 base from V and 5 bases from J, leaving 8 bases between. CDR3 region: CASSQARATGELFF. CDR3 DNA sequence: TGCGCCAGCAGCCAAGCGAGGGCGACCGGGGAGCTGTTTTTT.

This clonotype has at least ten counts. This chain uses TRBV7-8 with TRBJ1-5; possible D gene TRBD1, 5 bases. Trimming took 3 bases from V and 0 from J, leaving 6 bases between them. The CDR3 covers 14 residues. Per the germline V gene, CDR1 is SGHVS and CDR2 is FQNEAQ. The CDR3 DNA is TGTGCCAGCAGCTTGACAGCTAGCAATCAGCCCCAGCATTTT. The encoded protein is CASSLTASNQPQHF.